This T cell receptor beta chain was documented in a study of early T cells in non-severe SARS-CoV-2 infection. Turning to the study itself: Chains stayed unpaired after sequencing of bulk RNA from unsorted whole blood.

V was trimmed by 1 base and J by 2 bases, leaving 8 bases between them. The CDR3 runs to 14 residues. Germline CDR1 and CDR2: SGHAT and FQNNGV. In its sample, this clonotype was seen many times. TCRdb recomputed calls from the 5' RACE reads with MiXCR, one row per CDR3 protein. Of approximately 66,000 distinct CDR3 sequences listed, less than 15% are singletons. J is TRBJ1-2 and V is TRBV11-2; no reliable D call. Sequencing was done on a sample of whole blood. The sequence came from an adult who was a healthcare worker with PCR-confirmed SARS-CoV-2 infection or an uninfected control (not recorded which). The CDR3 spells CASSLAWANYGYTF. CDR3 DNA: TGTGCCAGCAGCTTAGCGTGGGCCAACTATGGCTACACCTTC.